A single T cell receptor (beta chain) is shown here with its context. Its antigen is as yet unknown. The data originate from a study of cytomegalovirus exposure and HLA in healthy donors. Points from the study as a whole: When a later analysis was performed, an Asian-associated ancestry cluster reportedly had fewer N-insertions than the approximately 680-donor mean. Roughly even sequencing depth across donors was the assumption behind the presence/absence analyses. Some V segments, TRBV6-2 and TRBV6-3 among them, were indistinguishable and were therefore excluded. Reported performance of the classifier showed diagnosis of cytomegalovirus status with high specificity and sensitivity.

Deletions cut 1 base from V and 3 bases from J, with 10 bases between. This CDR3 contains 14 residues. From germline, CDR1 is MNHEY and CDR2 SVGAGI. In the PCR, 60 Vbeta and 13 Jbeta primers were used. Profiling relied on immunoSEQ multiplex PCR, and the TCRdb table lists in-frame clones only, not all of them. This repertoire shows more than 95,000 clones, around 80% found once; its top ten account for about 11%. The sequenced sample consisted of PBMCs. V usage is TRBV6-5 and J usage is TRBJ2-7; D perhaps matches TRBD1 (5 bases). The clonotype was recovered from a young man in good health and CMV-seropositive. The CDR3 sequence is CASSYYQGYYEQYF. The CDR3 DNA sequence: TGTGCCAGCAGTTACTATCAGGGTTACTACGAGCAGTACTTC.